The 22 T cell receptor beta chains below come from one sample, sequenced in a study of T cells in Graves' hyperthyroidism and ophthalmopathy. Regions amplified from RNA transcripts were the TCR beta CDR3 regions. In the first-round RT-PCR of the TCR CDR3, the HTBI primer set was used. TCRdb recomputed calls from the multiplex PCR reads with MiXCR, one row per CDR3 protein. In the table there are 700,000 or so distinct CDR3 sequences, about 16% of which are singletons. Sequencing used blood. The receptors derive from a man younger than 30 with Graves' hyperthyroidism.

V and J are TRBV7-9 and TRBJ2-5, with no clear D. Germline lookup yields CDR1 SEHNR and CDR2 FQNEAQ (reference sequence). V was shortened by 1 base and J by 0 bases, with 6 bases between the two germline ends. The CDR3 sequence is 14 residues long. In DNA, the CDR3 is TGTGCCAGCAGCTTAGATGGCTACCAAGAGACCCAGTACTTC. It encodes CASSLDGYQETQYF.

This clonotype was found a few times. The V call is TRBV5-5, the J call TRBJ1-2; D gene unclear. The germline CDR1 and CDR2 sequences are SGHKS and YYEKEE (reference sequence). The V end was cut by 4 bases, the J end by 4 bases, with 14 bases between. This CDR3 spans 14 amino acids. CDR3 region: CASSPATQIYGYTF. The CDR3 DNA reads as TGTGCCAGCAGCCCCGCCACGCAAATCTATGGCTACACCTTC. Looking up the rest from reference TRBV5-5 and TRBJ1-2 gives the full variable domain: DAGVTQSPTHLIKTRGQQVTLRCSPISGHKSVSWYQQVLGQGPQFIFQYYEKEERGRGNFPDRFSARQFPNYSSELNVNALLLGDSALYLCASSPATQIYGYTFGSGTRLTVV.

This clonotype has more than one count but fewer than ten. The chain recombines TRBV7-9 with TRBJ2-5; unclear D gene. Germline CDR1 SEHNR, CDR2 FQNEAQ (reference sequence). Trimming removed 0 bases from V and 4 bases from J, with 9 bases in between. The CDR3 spans 14 residues. In nucleotides, the CDR3 is TGTGCCAGCAGCTTAGCGCGTCAAAGAGAGACCCAGTACTTC. Encoded protein: CASSLARQRETQYF. Variable domain in full (rest from reference TRBV7-9 and TRBJ2-5): DTGVSQNPRHKITKRGQNVTFRCDPISEHNRLYWYRQTLGQGPEFLTYFQNEAQLEKSRLLSDRFSAERPKGSFSTLEIQRTEQGDSAMYLCASSLARQRETQYFGPGTRLLVL.

This clonotype has only a few counts. The V call is TRBV9, the J call TRBJ2-2, with TRBD2 identical over 9 bases. The V segment lost 0 bases and the J segment 1 base; nucleotides outside the gene matches: 1. Germline CDR1 is SGDLS and CDR2 is YYNGEE. CDR3 length equals 16 residues. The CDR3 spells CASSVETSGNTGELFF. CDR3 nucleotide sequence: TGTGCCAGCAGCGTAGAGACTAGCGGGAACACCGGGGAGCTGTTTTTT.

This clonotype was counted ten times or more. The chain employs TRBV18 and TRBJ2-4, with a possible D match to TRBD1 (5 bases). With 0 bases removed from V and 1 base from J, the gap between germline ends came to 10 bases. CDR3 length equals 16 residues. CDR1 is KGHSH and CDR2 is LQKENI in the germline V gene. The CDR3 bases are TGTGCCAGCTCACCACCGGGTGGGGCGGCCAAAAACATTCAGTACTTC. This gives the protein CASSPPGGAAKNIQYF.

The sample holds many counts of this clonotype. CDR3 residues: CSASSGTSIYYEQYF. The CDR3 coding sequence is TGCAGTGCTAGTTCCGGGACTAGCATATACTACGAGCAGTACTTC. This sequence joins TRBV20-1 and TRBJ2-7; 9 bases fit TRBD2. CDR1 is DFQATT and CDR2 is SNEGSKA in the germline V gene (reference sequence). The J segment lost 3 bases and the V segment lost 3 bases, leaving 9 bases of the junction unmatched. This CDR3 region has 15 residues.

On this clonotype itself: A much larger clone lies one base from this, so it may be a read error. The genes are TRBV5-4 and TRBJ2-5; 9 bases align to TRBD1. The length of the CDR3 is 15 residues. V shed 4 bases and J 5 bases; nucleotides not matched to a gene: 9. Germline lookup yields CDR1 SGHNT and CDR2 YYREEE (reference sequence). For the CDR3, the DNA is TGTGCCAGCAGCCTTCTAGGGACAGGGATGGAGACCCAGTACTTC. It translates to CASSLLGTGMETQYF.

This clonotype was seen more than once but under ten times. The chain employs TRBV2 and TRBJ1-5; the D gene is possibly TRBD1 (5 bases). Trimming shortened V by 7 bases and J by 6 bases, and 16 bases separated the two germline ends. From germline, CDR1 is SNHLY and CDR2 FYNNEI. CDR3 size: 14 residues. The CDR3 loop reads CASKFRRAGQPQHF. The CDR3 DNA reads as TGTGCCAGCAAGTTCCGCAGGGCGGGTCAGCCCCAGCATTTT.

The V call is TRBV27, the J call TRBJ1-5; D call uncertain. Trimming stripped 5 bases from V and 2 bases from J, with 19 bases between. The germline V gene encodes CDR1 MNHEY and CDR2 SMNVEV (reference sequence). The CDR3 consists of 17 residues. The CDR3 spells CASSPHLLGGGNQPQHF. The CDR3, as DNA: TGTGCCAGCAGTCCCCACCTCCTCGGTGGTGGCAATCAGCCCCAGCATTTT.

This clonotype has only a few counts. The chain combines TRBV5-1 with TRBJ1-1; perhaps TRBD1 as D (6 bases). This CDR3 contains 12 residues. With 7 bases removed from V and 6 bases from J, the gap between germline ends came to 13 bases. Looked up from germline, CDR1 is SGHRS and CDR2 is YFSETQ. DNA for the CDR3: TGCGCCAGCGGACGCAGGGGACCTGAAGCTTTCTTT. Protein product: CASGRRGPEAFF.

The rearrangement joins TRBV20-1 to TRBJ2-2; D possibly corresponds to TRBD1 (6 bases). The CDR3 runs to 13 residues. Germline V gene lookup returns CDR1 DFQATT and CDR2 SNEGSKA (reference sequence). V lost 4 bases to trimming and J lost 4 bases, with 10 bases between them. This chain's CDR3 is CSANRESTGELFF. CDR3 coding DNA: TGCAGTGCTAACAGGGAGAGCACCGGGGAGCTGTTTTTT.

This clonotype occurred many times. The V call is TRBV6-1, the J call TRBJ1-3; 8 nucleotides align to TRBD1. V was pared by 5 bases and J by 6 bases, with 9 bases of the junction left unmatched. This CDR3 has 15 amino acids. CDR1 MNHNS and CDR2 SASEGT come from the germline V gene. The CDR3, as DNA: TGTGCCAGCAGTCGCCGGACAGGGTCGGAAAACACCATATATTTT. It encodes CASSRRTGSENTIYF.

This clonotype was observed many times. This sequence joins TRBV2 and TRBJ2-5; 7 bases align to TRBD1. The CDR3 has 14 amino acids. The J segment lost 3 bases and the V segment lost 5 bases, leaving 6 bases of the junction unmatched. Germline CDR1 reads SNHLY; CDR2 reads FYNNEI. The CDR3 here is CASSWDSTKETQYF. The CDR3 DNA reads as TGTGCCAGCAGTTGGGACAGTACCAAAGAGACCCAGTACTTC.

The genes are TRBV12-3 or TRBV12-4 and TRBJ2-7, with a tentative D call TRBD1 (6 bases). The CDR3 runs to 12 residues. V was shortened by 1 base and J by 8 bases, with 9 bases between the two germline ends. The CDR3 loop reads CASSLDGDKQYF. The DNA of the CDR3 is TGTGCCAGCAGTTTAGATGGGGACAAGCAGTACTTC.

There are many counts of this clonotype. The chain couples TRBV7-2 to TRBJ2-3, with D perhaps matching TRBD2 (7 bases). The CDR3 is 17 residues long. CDR1 SGHTA and CDR2 FQGNSA come from the germline V gene. Trimming took 1 base from V and 4 from J, leaving 18 bases between them. The CDR3 DNA reads TGTGCCAGCAGCTTAGAAGGGGGGCGGGAGTACCCAGATACGCAGTATTTT. It yields the protein CASSLEGGREYPDTQYF. Supplemented by reference TRBV7-2 and TRBJ2-3, the full variable domain reads GAGVSQSPSNKVTEKGKDVELRCDPISGHTALYWYRQSLGQGLEFLIYFQGNSAPDKSGLPSDRFSAERTGGSVSTLTIQRTQQEDSAVYLCASSLEGGREYPDTQYFGPGTRLTVL.

The table lists this clonotype with many counts. This chain connects TRBV12-3 or TRBV12-4 to TRBJ2-7, with TRBD2 matching 8 bases. This CDR3 spans 16 amino acids. V lost 1 base and J lost 2; bases outside the gene matches: 7. The CDR3 region is CASSLGAYGRAYEQYF. The CDR3, as DNA: TGTGCCAGCAGTTTAGGGGCGTACGGGAGGGCCTACGAGCAGTACTTC.

The rearrangement uses TRBV11-3 and TRBJ2-2; TRBD2 might be the D (6 bases). Germline V gene lookup returns CDR1 SGHNT and CDR2 YENEEA. The CDR3 is 15 amino acids. V was cut by 6 bases and J by 4 bases, with 15 bases left in between. Here the CDR3 DNA reads TGTGCCAGCAGGGCTTCTAGCGACGGCACCGGGGAGCTGTTTTTT. Its translation is CASRASSDGTGELFF. The full variable domain, in which reference TRBV11-3 and TRBJ2-2 provide the parts outside the CDR3, is EAGVVQSPRYKIIEKKQPVAFWCNPISGHNTLYWYLQNLGQGPELLIRYENEEAVDDSQLPKDRFSAERLKGVDSTLKIQPAELGDSAVYLCASRASSDGTGELFFGEGSRLTVL.

This clonotype was picked up many times. This sequence joins TRBV28 and TRBJ2-1; D tentatively fits TRBD1 or TRBD2 (5 bases each). From germline, CDR1 is MDHEN and CDR2 SYDVKM. Trimming left V 3 bases short and J 0 bases short, with 9 bases between. This CDR3 has 15 residues. The CDR3 DNA reads as TGTGCCAGCAGTTTTCGGGGCCCCTCCTACAATGAGCAGTTCTTC. It encodes CASSFRGPSYNEQFF. The entire variable domain, with the rest obtained from reference TRBV28 and TRBJ2-1, is as follows: DVKVTQSSRYLVKRTGEKVFLECVQDMDHENMFWYRQDPGLGLRLIYFSYDVKMKEKGDIPEGYSVSREKKERFSLILESASTNQTSMYLCASSFRGPSYNEQFFGPGTRLTVL.

The table lists this clonotype with many counts. CDR3: CASSLGWGPQETQYF. For the CDR3, the DNA is TGTGCCAGCAGCCTTGGCTGGGGCCCCCAAGAGACCCAGTACTTC. The chain uses TRBV3-1 and TRBJ2-5; perhaps TRBD1 as D (5 bases). Trimming cost V 4 bases and J 1 base, with 13 bases left between them. Germline CDR1 LGHDT, CDR2 YNNKEL (reference sequence). The CDR3 is 15 amino acids.

This clonotype was recorded at least ten times. The chain recombines TRBV5-1 with TRBJ2-7, with 8 bases aligning to TRBD2. Germline values: CDR1 SGHRS, CDR2 YFSETQ. The CDR3 is 15 residues long. With 2 bases clipped from V and 0 bases from J, the junction kept 4 bases outside the gene matches. The CDR3: CASSFGSGSSYEQYF. CDR3 nucleotide sequence: TGCGCCAGCAGCTTCGGAAGCGGGAGCTCCTACGAGCAGTACTTC.

J is TRBJ2-5 and V is TRBV5-1; D not resolved. Germline assignment: CDR1 SGHRS and CDR2 YFSETQ. Between the trimmed V and J ends, which lost 2 bases and 6 bases, there was a span of 5 bases. The CDR3 spans 11 residues. CDR3 sequence (DNA): TGCGCCAGCAGCTTTGAGCAGACCCAGTACTTC. This gives the protein CASSFEQTQYF.

In this sample, this clonotype turned up many times. The rearrangement uses TRBV12-5 and TRBJ2-7; D is possibly TRBD1 (5 bases). The germline V gene has CDR1 LGHNT and CDR2 FRNRAP. Trimming removed 6 bases at V and 0 bases at J, with 9 bases between. This CDR3 is 13 amino acids long. The CDR3 sequence: CASGQESSYEQYF. Here the CDR3 DNA reads TGTGCTAGTGGACAGGAAAGCTCCTACGAGCAGTACTTC.